The source of this TCR beta chain is a study of T cells in Graves' hyperthyroidism and ophthalmopathy. Study-wide findings and caveats: With a median lead of approximately 6 months before onset, the model predicted ophthalmopathy.

Authors of the study amplified TCR beta CDR3 regions from RNA transcripts. TCR CDR3 underwent first-round RT-PCR with the HTBI primer set. TCRdb re-called the multiplex PCR reads with MiXCR, one entry per CDR3 protein. The table records some 300,000 distinct CDR3 sequences, roughly a fifth of them present only once. This clonotype was seen many times. Its antigen is not known. Germline V lookup: CDR1 GTSNPN, CDR2 SVGIG (reference sequence). V shed 7 bases and J shed 4 bases, with 14 bases lying between them. There are 13 residues in the CDR3. Exclusions: uncontrolled infection, other autoimmune disease, pregnancy, lactation. In making diagnoses, clinical symptoms, serum thyroxine and TRAb, thyroid ultrasound and orbital computed tomography were all used. Fresh peripheral blood, 10 ml, yielded the PBMCs.

This receptor was identified in a man aged 50 to 60 with Graves' ophthalmopathy. The chain couples TRBV30 to TRBJ1-3; unclear D gene. Specimen: blood. CDR3 in amino acids: CASQMSEGNTIYF. DNA for the CDR3: TGTGCCTCCCAGATGTCTGAAGGAAACACCATATATTTT. Combining the CDR3 with reference TRBV30 and TRBJ1-3 gives the whole variable domain SQTIHQWPATLVQPVGSPLSLECTVEGTSNPNLYWYRQAAGRGLQLLFYSVGIGQISSEVPQNLSASRPQDRQFILSSKKLLLSDSGFYLCASQMSEGNTIYFGEGSWLTVV.